This entry features one T cell receptor beta chain sequence. The data are from a study of blood T cell repertoires in COVID-19. Turning to the study itself: From the United States, Italy and Spain came samples of acute and convalescent COVID-19. The cDNA or gDNA used as material had been derived from T cells, B-cell-depleted T cells, or PBMCs.

The germline V gene has CDR1 MNHEY and CDR2 SVGAGI. Losses at the gene ends were 7 bases for V and 6 bases for J; bases not matched to a gene: 9. This CDR3 region has 14 residues. As processed by the authors: Reference gene primers were amplified, and this amplification served to estimate nucleated cell counts. Profiled with immunoSEQ multiplex PCR; TCRdb holds only in-frame clones, not every one. V and J calls plus clone size are reproduced from that table; the DNA served to infer D and trimming. Among around 260,000 clones listed, roughly 80% were seen once. Sequenced: peripheral blood. This chain connects TRBV6-5 to TRBJ2-7; 10 nucleotides align to TRBD1. The origin of this receptor is a man between 60 and 75 years old who had recovered from COVID-19. The CDR3 loop reads CASIRDRGASEQYF. The CDR3 coding sequence is TGTGCCAGCATCCGGGACAGGGGAGCGAGCGAGCAGTACTTC.